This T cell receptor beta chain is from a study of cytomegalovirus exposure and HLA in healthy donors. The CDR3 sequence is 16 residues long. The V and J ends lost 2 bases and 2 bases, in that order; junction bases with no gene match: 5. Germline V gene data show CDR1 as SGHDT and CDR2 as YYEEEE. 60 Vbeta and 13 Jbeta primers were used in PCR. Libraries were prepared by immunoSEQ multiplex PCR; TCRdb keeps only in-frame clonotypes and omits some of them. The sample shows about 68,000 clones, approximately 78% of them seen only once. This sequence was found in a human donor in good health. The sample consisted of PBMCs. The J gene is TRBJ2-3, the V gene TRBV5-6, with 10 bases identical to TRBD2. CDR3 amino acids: CASSFVSGGVTDTQYF. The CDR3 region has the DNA TGTGCCAGCAGCTTCGTCAGCGGGGGGGTCACAGATACGCAGTATTTT.